This note documents a single T cell receptor beta chain sequence. What it recognizes is unknown. The sample belongs to a study of T cell responses to AZD1222 COVID-19 vaccine. As for the study in general: Pooling was applied to second doses at about 4 or about 12 weeks. Study-wide points: Two AZD1222 administrations were followed by greater Spike-specific TCR breadth and depth. Reportedly, nearly half of unique spike TCRs recognized epitopes outside B.1.351/B.1.1.7 mutations. Of the AZD1222 recipients, only 5 to 7 were seropositive at baseline.

The method was immunoSEQ multiplex PCR; TCRdb's version includes in-frame clones alone and lacks a portion of them. Seen here are approximately 120,000 clones, about 90% observed once, and the top ten hold over 4%. The sample here was peripheral blood, taken on day 0 of AZD1222 vaccination. The source is an adult in good health.

The CDR3 DNA follows: TGTGCCAGCAGTCCAACCGGGACAGGGGATGGCTACACCTTC. Protein: CASSPTGTGDGYTF. The chain has TRBV27 and TRBJ1-2; TRBD1 matches 10 bases. J gave up 6 bases and V 5 bases, and 6 bases lay outside the gene matches. CDR1 is MNHEY and CDR2 is SMNVEV in the germline V gene (reference sequence). The CDR3 is made up of 14 amino acids.